Each of the 2 T cell receptor beta chains below was sequenced from the same sample in a study of glioma-infiltrating T cells after dendritic cell vaccination. This table comes from immunoSEQ multiplex PCR, and its TCRdb copy is limited to in-frame clones, with some not included. This table has around 21,000 clones, approximately 79% appearing once. The sequencing used blood, collected before dendritic cell vaccination. These receptors were taken from a human donor with glioblastoma.

This clone occurred once. The chain joins TRBV2 to TRBJ1-5; D is possibly TRBD1 (5 bases). This CDR3 contains 14 residues. V was pared by 8 bases and J by 4 bases, with 15 bases between. The V gene's germline CDR1 is SNHLY and CDR2 FYNNEI. The CDR3 coding sequence is TGTGCCAGCCGAAAAACAGGAGATAATCAGCCCCAGCATTTT. Protein: CASRKTGDNQPQHF. Combining the CDR3 with reference TRBV2 and TRBJ1-5 gives the whole variable domain EPEVTQTPSHQVTQMGQEVILRCVPISNHLYFYWYRQILGQKVEFLVSFYNNEISEKSEIFDDQFSVERPDGSNFTLKIRSTKLEDSAMYFCASRKTGDNQPQHFGDGTRLSIL.

Sample share makes this clone medium-sized. The J gene is TRBJ2-7, the V gene TRBV28, with 11 bases fitting TRBD2. V lost 3 bases, J lost 3 bases, and 7 bases stayed unmatched. Germline CDR1 is MDHEN and CDR2 is SYDVKM. CDR3 length: 16 amino acids. The chain's CDR3 is CASSLELAGEDYEQYF. The CDR3 DNA is TGTGCCAGCAGTTTGGAACTAGCGGGAGAGGACTACGAGCAGTACTTC.